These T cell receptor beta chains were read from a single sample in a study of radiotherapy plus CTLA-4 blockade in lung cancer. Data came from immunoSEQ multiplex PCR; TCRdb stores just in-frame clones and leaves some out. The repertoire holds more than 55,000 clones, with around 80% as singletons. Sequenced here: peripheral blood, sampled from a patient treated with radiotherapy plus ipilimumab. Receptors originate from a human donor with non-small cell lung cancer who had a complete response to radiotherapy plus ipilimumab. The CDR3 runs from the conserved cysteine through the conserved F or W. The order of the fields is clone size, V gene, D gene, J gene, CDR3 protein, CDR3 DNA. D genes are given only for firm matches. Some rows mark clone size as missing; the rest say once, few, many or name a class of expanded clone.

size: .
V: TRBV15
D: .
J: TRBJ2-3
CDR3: CATSQEGYTQYF
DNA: TGTGCCACCAGCCAGGAGGGGTATACGCAGTATTTT

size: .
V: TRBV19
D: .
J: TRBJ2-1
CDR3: CASSIDPRRGIVSYNEQFF
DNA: TGTGCCAGTAGTATAGATCCCCGCAGGGGTATTGTTTCGTACAATGAGCAGTTCTTC

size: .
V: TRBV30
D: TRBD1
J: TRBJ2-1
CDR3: CAWSVGTGGIDQFF
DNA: TGTGCCTGGAGTGTAGGGACAGGGGGCATAGATCAGTTCTTC

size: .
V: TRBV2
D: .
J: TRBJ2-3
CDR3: CASMGLHTDTQYF
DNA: TGTGCCAGCATGGGGCTCCACACAGATACGCAGTATTTT

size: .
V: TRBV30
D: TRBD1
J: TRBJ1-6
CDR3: CAWRGDRGSNSPLHF
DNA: TGTGCCTGGAGGGGGGACAGGGGAAGTAATTCACCCCTCCACTTT

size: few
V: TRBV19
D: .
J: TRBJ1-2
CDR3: CASSSRTGGYTF
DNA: TGTGCCAGTAGTTCGAGGACGGGGGGCTACACCTTC

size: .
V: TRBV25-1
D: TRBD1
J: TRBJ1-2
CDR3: CASSGRDRGRYGYTF
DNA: TGTGCCAGCAGTGGCCGGGACAGGGGGCGATATGGCTACACCTTC

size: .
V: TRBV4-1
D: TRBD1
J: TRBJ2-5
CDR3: CASSPGTEETQYF
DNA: TGCGCCAGCAGCCCTGGGACAGAAGAGACCCAGTACTTC

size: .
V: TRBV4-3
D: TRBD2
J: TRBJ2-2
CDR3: CASSPYGAGGLTGELFF
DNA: TGCGCCAGCAGCCCCTATGGGGCGGGAGGACTCACCGGGGAGCTGTTTTTT

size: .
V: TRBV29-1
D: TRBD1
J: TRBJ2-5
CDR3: CSVQQGVQETQYF
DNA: TGCAGCGTTCAACAGGGGGTCCAAGAGACCCAGTACTTC

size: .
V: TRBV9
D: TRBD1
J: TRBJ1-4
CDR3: CASSAHYGTGEKLFF
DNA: TGTGCCAGCAGCGCTCACTACGGGACAGGCGAAAAACTGTTTTTT

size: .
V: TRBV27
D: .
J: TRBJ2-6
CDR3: CASSFEGLSSGANVLTF
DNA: TGTGCCAGCAGTTTTGAGGGCCTAAGCTCTGGGGCCAACGTCCTGACTTTC

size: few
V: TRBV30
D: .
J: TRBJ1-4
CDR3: CAWTGGMSEKLFF
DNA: TGTGCCTGGACTGGGGGGATGAGTGAAAAACTGTTTTTT

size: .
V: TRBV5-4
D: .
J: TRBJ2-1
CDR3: CASSLRVGGSYNEQFF
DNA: TGTGCCAGCAGCTTACGGGTCGGGGGTTCCTACAATGAGCAGTTCTTC

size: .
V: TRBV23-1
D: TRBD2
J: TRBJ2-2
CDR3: CAGVLAGGDTGELFF
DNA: TGCGCCGGGGTACTAGCGGGAGGGGACACCGGGGAGCTGTTTTTT

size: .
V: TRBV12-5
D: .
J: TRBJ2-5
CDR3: CASGLPPLIETQYF
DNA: TGTGCTAGTGGTTTGCCGCCCCTAATAGAGACCCAGTACTTC

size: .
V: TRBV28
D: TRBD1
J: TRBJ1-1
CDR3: CASSLQGARTEAFF
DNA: TGTGCCAGCAGTTTACAGGGGGCGCGAACTGAAGCTTTCTTT

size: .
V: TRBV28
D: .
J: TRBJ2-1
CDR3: CASSLRNEQFF
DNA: TGTGCCAGCAGTTTGCGTAATGAGCAGTTCTTC

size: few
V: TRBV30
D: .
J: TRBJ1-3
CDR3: CAWGTGRSGNTIYF
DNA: TGTGCCTGGGGAACAGGGCGCTCTGGAAACACCATATATTTT

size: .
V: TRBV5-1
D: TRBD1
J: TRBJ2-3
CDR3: CASSLAGQGRTDTQYF
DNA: TGCGCCAGCAGCTTGGCGGGACAGGGTCGCACAGATACGCAGTATTTT

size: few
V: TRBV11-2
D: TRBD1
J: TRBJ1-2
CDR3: CASSLGQGAYTF
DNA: TGTGCCAGCAGCCTAGGACAGGGAGCCTACACCTTC

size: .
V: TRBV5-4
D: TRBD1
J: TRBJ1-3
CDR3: CASSPSRDSGNTIYF
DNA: TGTGCCAGCAGCCCGTCCCGGGACAGCGGAAACACCATATATTTT

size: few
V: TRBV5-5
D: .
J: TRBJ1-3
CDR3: CASSLGGGIGNTIYF
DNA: TGTGCCAGCAGCTTGGGGGGGGGAATCGGAAACACCATATATTTT

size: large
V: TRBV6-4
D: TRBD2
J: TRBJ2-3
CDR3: CASSEGTSGADTQYF
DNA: TGTGCCAGCAGCGAGGGGACTAGCGGGGCCGATACGCAGTATTTT

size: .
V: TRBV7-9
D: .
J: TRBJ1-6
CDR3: CASSYLQEKNSPLHF
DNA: TGTGCCAGCAGTTACCTACAGGAGAAAAATTCACCCCTCCACTTT

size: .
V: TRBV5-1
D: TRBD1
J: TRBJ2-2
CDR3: CASSPRDSNTGELFF
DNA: TGCGCCAGCAGCCCCCGGGACAGCAACACCGGGGAGCTGTTTTTT

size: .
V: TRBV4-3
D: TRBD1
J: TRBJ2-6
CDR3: CASSRTGLGGANVLTF
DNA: TGCGCCAGCAGCAGGACAGGGTTGGGTGGGGCCAACGTCCTGACTTTC

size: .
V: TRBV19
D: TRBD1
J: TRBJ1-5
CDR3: CASLTTGTVNLQPQHF
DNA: TGTGCCAGTCTTACAACCGGGACAGTAAATCTTCAGCCCCAGCATTTT

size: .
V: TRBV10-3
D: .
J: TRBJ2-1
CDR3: CAMAVSDGDNEQFF
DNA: TGTGCCATGGCGGTTTCCGACGGTGACAATGAGCAGTTCTTC

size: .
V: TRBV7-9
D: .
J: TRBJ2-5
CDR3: CASSLLVSEETQYF
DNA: TGTGCCAGCAGCTTACTTGTATCGGAAGAGACCCAGTACTTC

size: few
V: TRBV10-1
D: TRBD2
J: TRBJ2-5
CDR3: CASSEGTSAVQETQYF
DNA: TGCGCCAGCAGTGAGGGGACTAGCGCCGTGCAAGAGACCCAGTACTTC

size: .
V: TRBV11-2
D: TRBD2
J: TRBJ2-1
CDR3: CASSLAAGGPNEQFF
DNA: TGTGCCAGCAGCTTAGCAGCGGGAGGGCCCAATGAGCAGTTCTTC

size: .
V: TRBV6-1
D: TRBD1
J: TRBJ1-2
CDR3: CASSEPTGKVSNYGYTF
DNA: TGTGCCAGCAGTGAACCGACAGGGAAGGTATCTAACTATGGCTACACCTTC

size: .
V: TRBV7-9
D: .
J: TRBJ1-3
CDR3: CASSPYRANLLHSGNTIYF
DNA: TGTGCCAGCAGCCCGTACAGGGCCAATCTGCTCCACTCTGGAAACACCATATATTTT

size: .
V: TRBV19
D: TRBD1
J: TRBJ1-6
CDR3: CASSSDRDRGTSPLHF
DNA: TGTGCCAGTAGTTCAGACCGGGACAGGGGTACTTCACCCCTCCACTTT

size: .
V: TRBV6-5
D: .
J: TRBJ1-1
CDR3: CASSFTGNTEAFF
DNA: TGTGCCAGCAGTTTTACTGGGAACACTGAAGCTTTCTTT

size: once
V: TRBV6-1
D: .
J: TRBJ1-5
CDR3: CASSKGGTSNQPQHF
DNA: TGTGCCAGCAGCAAAGGAGGAACCAGCAATCAGCCCCAGCATTTT

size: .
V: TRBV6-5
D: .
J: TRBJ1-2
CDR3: CASSYDREGNGYTF
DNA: TGTGCCAGCAGTTACGACCGGGAGGGGAATGGCTACACCTTC

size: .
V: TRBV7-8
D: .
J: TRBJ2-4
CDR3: CASSFNVYLTKNIQYF
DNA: TGTGCCAGCAGCTTTAACGTGTACCTAACCAAAAACATTCAGTACTTC

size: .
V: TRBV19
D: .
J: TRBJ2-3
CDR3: CASSISPSGFAGTDTQYF
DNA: TGTGCCAGTAGTATATCCCCTTCGGGGTTCGCCGGCACAGATACGCAGTATTTT

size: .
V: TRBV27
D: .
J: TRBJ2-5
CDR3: CASSLGGTAGETQYF
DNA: TGTGCCAGCAGTTTAGGGGGGACGGCGGGAGAGACCCAGTACTTC

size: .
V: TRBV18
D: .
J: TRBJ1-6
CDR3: CASSPMDSGNSPLHF
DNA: TGTGCCAGCTCACCCATGGACTCGGGGAATTCACCCCTCCACTTT

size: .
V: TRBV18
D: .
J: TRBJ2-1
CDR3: CASSPSSRNNEQFF
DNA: TGTGCCAGCTCACCTTCTAGCAGAAACAATGAGCAGTTCTTC

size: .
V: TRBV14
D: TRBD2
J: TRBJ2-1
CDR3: CASSQQSGLARYNEQFF
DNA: TGTGCCAGCAGCCAACAATCGGGACTAGCGAGATACAATGAGCAGTTCTTC

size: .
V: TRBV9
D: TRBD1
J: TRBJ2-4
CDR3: CASSFTGGRDIQYF
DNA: TGTGCCAGCAGCTTTACAGGGGGCAGGGACATTCAGTACTTC

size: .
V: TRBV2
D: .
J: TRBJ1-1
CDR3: CASEVQREVEAFF
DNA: TGTGCCAGCGAGGTTCAGAGGGAGGTTGAAGCTTTCTTT